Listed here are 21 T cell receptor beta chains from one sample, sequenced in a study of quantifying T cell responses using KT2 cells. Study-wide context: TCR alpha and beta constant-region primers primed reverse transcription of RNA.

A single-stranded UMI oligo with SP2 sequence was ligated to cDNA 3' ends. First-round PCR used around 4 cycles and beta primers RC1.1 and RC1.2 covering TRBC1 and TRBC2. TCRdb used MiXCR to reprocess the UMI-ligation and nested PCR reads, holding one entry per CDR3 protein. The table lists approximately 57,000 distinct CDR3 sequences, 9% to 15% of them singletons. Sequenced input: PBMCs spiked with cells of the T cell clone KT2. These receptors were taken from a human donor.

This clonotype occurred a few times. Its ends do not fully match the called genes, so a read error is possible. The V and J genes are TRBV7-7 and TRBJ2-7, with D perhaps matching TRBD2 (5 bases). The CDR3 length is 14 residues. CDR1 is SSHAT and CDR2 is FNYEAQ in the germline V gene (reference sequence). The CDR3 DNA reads TGTGCTAGCAGCATTAGCTTCCCCGGGGACGAGCAGTACTTC. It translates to CASSISFPGDEQYF.

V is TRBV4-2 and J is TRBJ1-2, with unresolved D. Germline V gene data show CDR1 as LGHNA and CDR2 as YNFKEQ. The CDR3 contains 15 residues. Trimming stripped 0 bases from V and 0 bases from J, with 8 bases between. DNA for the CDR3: TGTGCCAGCAGCCAAGAGAGGTTCGCTAACTATGGCTACACCTTC. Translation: CASSQERFANYGYTF.

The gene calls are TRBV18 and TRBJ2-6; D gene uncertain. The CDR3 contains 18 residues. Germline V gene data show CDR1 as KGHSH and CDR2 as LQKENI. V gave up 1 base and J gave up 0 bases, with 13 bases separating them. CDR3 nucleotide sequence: TGTGCCAGCTCACCACAGGGTTCCCAACTCTCTGGGGCCAACGTCCTGACTTTC. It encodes CASSPQGSQLSGANVLTF.

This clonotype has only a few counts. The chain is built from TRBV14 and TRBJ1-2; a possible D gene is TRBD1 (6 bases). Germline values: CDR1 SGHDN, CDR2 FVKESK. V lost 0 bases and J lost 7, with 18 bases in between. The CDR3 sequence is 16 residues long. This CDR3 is CASSQDRVQGFRGYTF. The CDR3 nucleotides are TGTGCCAGCAGCCAAGATCGCGTACAGGGATTTCGTGGCTACACCTTC.

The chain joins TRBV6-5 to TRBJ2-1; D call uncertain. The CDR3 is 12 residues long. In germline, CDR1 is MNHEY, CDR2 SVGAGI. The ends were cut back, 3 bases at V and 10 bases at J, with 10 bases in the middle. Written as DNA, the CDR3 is TGTGCCAGCAGTTATGGCGGCAGGGAGCAGTTCTTC. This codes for CASSYGGREQFF.

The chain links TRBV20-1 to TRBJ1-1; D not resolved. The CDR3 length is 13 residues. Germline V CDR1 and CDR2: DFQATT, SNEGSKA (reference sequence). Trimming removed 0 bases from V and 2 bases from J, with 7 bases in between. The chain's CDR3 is CSARDPGNTEAFF. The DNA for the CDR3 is TGCAGTGCTAGAGATCCGGGTAACACTGAAGCTTTCTTT.

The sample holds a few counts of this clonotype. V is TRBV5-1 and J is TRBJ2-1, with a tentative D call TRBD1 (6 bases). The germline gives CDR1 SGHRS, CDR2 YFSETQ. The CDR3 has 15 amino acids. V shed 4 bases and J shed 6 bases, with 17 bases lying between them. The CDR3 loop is CASSASGTNLNEQFF. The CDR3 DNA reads TGCGCCAGCAGCGCCTCCGGGACAAACCTCAATGAGCAGTTCTTC. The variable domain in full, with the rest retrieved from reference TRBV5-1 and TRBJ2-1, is KAGVTQTPRYLIKTRGQQVTLSCSPISGHRSVSWYQQTPGQGLQFLFEYFSETQRNKGNFPGRFSGRQFSNSRSEMNVSTLELGDSALYLCASSASGTNLNEQFFGPGTRLTVL.

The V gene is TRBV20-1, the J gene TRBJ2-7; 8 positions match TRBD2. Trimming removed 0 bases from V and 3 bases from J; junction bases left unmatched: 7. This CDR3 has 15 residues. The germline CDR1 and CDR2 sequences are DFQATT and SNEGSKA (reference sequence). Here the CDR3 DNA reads TGCAGTGCTAGAGAGGGCCAGCGGGAGTTCTACGAGCAGTACTTC. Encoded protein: CSAREGQREFYEQYF.

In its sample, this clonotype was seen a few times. The CDR3 region has the DNA TGTGCCAGCAGCTTGGACAGGGAGATCACTGAAGCTTTCTTT. Protein: CASSLDREITEAFF. The chain combines TRBV7-2 with TRBJ1-1; 8 bases match TRBD1. Germline-derived CDR1 and CDR2 are SGHTA and FQGNSA. The CDR3 length is 14 residues. Germline trimming cut 3 bases from V and 4 bases from J; bases unmatched to any gene: 4.

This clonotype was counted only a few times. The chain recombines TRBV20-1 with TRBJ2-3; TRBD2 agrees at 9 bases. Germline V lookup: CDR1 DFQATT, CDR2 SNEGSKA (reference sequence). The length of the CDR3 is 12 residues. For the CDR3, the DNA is TGCAGCGAGGGACTAGCCACAGATACGCAGTATTTT. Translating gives CSEGLATDTQYF.

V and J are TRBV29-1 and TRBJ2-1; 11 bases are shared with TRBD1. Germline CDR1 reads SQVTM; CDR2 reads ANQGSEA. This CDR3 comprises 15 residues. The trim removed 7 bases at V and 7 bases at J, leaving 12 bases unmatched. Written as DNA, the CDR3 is TGCAGCGGACGGACAGGGGGCTACAAGGGTAATGAGCAGTTCTTC. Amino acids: CSGRTGGYKGNEQFF.

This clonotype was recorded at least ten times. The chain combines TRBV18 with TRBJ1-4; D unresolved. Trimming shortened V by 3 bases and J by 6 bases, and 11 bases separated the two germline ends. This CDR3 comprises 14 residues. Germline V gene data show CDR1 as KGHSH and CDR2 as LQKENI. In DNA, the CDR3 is TGTGCCAGCTCACCGGGCATAGGCGATGAAAAACTGTTTTTT. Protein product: CASSPGIGDEKLFF.

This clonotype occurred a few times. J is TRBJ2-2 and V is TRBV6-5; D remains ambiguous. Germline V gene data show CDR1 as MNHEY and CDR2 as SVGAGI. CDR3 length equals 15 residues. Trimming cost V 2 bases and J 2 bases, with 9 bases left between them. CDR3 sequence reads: CASSYDRTNTGELFF. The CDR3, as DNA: TGTGCCAGCAGTTACGACCGAACAAACACCGGGGAGCTGTTTTTT.

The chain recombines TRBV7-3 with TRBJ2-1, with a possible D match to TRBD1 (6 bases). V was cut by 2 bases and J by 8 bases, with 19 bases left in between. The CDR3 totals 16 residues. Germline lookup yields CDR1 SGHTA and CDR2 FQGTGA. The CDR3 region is CASSLSQRPPGDEQFF. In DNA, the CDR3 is TGTGCCAGCAGCTTATCCCAGCGGCCACCAGGGGATGAGCAGTTCTTC.

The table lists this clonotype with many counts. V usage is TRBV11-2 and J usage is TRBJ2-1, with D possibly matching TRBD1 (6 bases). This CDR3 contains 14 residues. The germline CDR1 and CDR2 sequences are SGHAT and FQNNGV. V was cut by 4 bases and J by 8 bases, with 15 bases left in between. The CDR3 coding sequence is TGTGCCAGCAGCTACCCCGGACAGTCCCATGAGCAGTTCTTC. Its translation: CASSYPGQSHEQFF.

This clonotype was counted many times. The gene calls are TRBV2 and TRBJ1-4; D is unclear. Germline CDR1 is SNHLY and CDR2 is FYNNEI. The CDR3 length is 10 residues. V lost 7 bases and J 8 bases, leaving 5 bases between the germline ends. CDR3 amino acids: CASKSEKLFF. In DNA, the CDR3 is TGTGCCAGCAAGTCCGAAAAACTGTTTTTT.

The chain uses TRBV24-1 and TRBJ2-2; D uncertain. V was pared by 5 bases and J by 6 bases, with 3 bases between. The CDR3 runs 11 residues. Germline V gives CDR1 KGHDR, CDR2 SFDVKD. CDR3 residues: CATSAAGELFF. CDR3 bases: TGTGCCACCAGTGCAGCCGGGGAGCTGTTTTTT.

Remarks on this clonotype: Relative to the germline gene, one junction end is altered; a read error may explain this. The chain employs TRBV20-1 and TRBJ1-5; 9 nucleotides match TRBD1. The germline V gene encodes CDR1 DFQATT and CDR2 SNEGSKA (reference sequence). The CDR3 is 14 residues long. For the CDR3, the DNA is TGCGGTGCTGGACAGGGGTTAAGCAATCAGCCCCAGCATTTT. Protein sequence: CGAGQGLSNQPQHF.

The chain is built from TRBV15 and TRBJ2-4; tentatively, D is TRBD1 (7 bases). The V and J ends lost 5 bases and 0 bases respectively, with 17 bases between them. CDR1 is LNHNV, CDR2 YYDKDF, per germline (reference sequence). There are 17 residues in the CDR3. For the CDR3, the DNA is TGTGCCACCAGCCTGGAGGGGGCCCTCTTAGCCAAAAACATTCAGTACTTC. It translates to CATSLEGALLAKNIQYF.

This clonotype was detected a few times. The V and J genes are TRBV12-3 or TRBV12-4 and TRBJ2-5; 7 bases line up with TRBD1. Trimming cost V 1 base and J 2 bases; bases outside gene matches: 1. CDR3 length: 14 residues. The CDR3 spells CASSLGDSQETQYF. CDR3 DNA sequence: TGTGCCAGCAGTTTAGGGGACAGTCAAGAGACCCAGTACTTC.

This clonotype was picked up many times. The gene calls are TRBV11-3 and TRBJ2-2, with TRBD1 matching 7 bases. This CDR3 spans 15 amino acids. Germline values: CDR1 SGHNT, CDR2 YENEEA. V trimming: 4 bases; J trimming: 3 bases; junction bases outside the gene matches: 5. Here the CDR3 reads CASSSRGMDTGELFF. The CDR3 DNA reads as TGTGCCAGCAGCTCCAGGGGGATGGACACCGGGGAGCTGTTTTTT.